These 20 T cell receptor beta chains came from one sample sequenced in a study of human T cells and chemical hapten exposure. TCRdb reanalysed the RACE reads using MiXCR and keeps one entry per CDR3 protein. The sample includes around 200,000 distinct CDR3 sequences, around 30% of them seen just once. Time point reported: pre-sensitization, week 0. The treatment is: therapeutic diphenylcyclopropenone sensitization with weekly scalp DPC. The sequenced sample was whole blood, obtained in connection with sensitization to the hapten diphenylcyclopropenone (DPC). The origin of the receptors is a woman aged 25 to 45 with alopecia areata. Some clones in this sample may be carry-over from other donors' samples.

This clonotype was detected only a few times. The chain recombines TRBV9 with TRBJ2-2; 7 bases fit TRBD1. Trimming removed 4 bases from V and 2 bases from J; junction bases left unmatched: 5. The length of the CDR3 is 15 residues. Germline values: CDR1 SGDLS, CDR2 YYNGEE. CDR3 region: CASSFRDSNTGELFF. CDR3 DNA sequence: TGTGCCAGCAGCTTTAGGGACAGTAACACCGGGGAGCTGTTTTTT.

The chain links TRBV29-1 to TRBJ2-3; D possibly corresponds to TRBD1 (6 bases). CDR3 length equals 15 residues. CDR1 and CDR2 from the germline V gene are SQVTM and ANQGSEA. Trimming stripped 0 bases from V and 4 bases from J, with 14 bases between. CDR3 sequence: CSVEDVGAWADTQYF. DNA for the CDR3: TGCAGCGTTGAAGATGTGGGGGCCTGGGCAGATACGCAGTATTTT.

The sample holds a few counts of this clonotype. Written as DNA, the CDR3 is TGTGCCAGCAGTCTCGGGACTCCTCGCGAGCAGTTCTTC. This translates into CASSLGTPREQFF. The chain recombines TRBV28 with TRBJ2-1; TRBD2 is a possible D gene (6 bases). This CDR3 is built from 13 residues. From germline, CDR1 is MDHEN and CDR2 SYDVKM. V dropped 5 bases and J dropped 10 bases, with 15 bases sitting between them. Full variable domain (remainder filled in from reference TRBV28 and TRBJ2-1): DVKVTQSSRYLVKRTGEKVFLECVQDMDHENMFWYRQDPGLGLRLIYFSYDVKMKEKGDIPEGYSVSREKKERFSLILESASTNQTSMYLCASSLGTPREQFFGPGTRLTVL.

The chain carries TRBV6-5 and TRBJ1-4, with TRBD1 matching over 9 bases. The CDR3 extends over 14 amino acids. In germline, CDR1 is MNHEY, CDR2 SVGAGI. The V and J ends lost 5 bases and 7 bases, in that order; junction bases with no gene match: 5. The CDR3 is CASSQRTGVEKLFF. For the CDR3, the DNA is TGTGCCAGCAGTCAACGGACAGGGGTTGAAAAACTGTTTTTT.

The chain uses TRBV9 and TRBJ2-1; D remains ambiguous. Germline-derived CDR1 and CDR2 are SGDLS and YYNGEE. This CDR3 spans 15 amino acids. CDR3 nucleotides: TGTATCAGCAGCGTAGTTGGAGACTCCTACAATGAGCAGTTCTTC. This encodes CISSVVGDSYNEQFF.

The chain couples TRBV12-3 or TRBV12-4 to TRBJ2-5, with a weak D call TRBD1 (6 bases). V dropped 6 bases and J dropped 4 bases, with 12 bases sitting between them. The CDR3 is made up of 13 amino acids. CDR3 residues: CASRPTGIETQYF. In nucleotides, the CDR3 is TGTGCCAGCAGACCTACAGGGATAGAGACCCAGTACTTC.

The chain joins TRBV7-2 to TRBJ1-1; D ambiguous. V was pared by 5 bases and J by 7 bases, with 11 bases between. The CDR3 loop spans 12 amino acids. The germline V gene has CDR1 SGHTA and CDR2 FQGNSA. The CDR3 region is CASSPRRVEAFF. The CDR3 DNA follows: TGTGCCAGCAGCCCGAGACGGGTTGAAGCTTTCTTT.

This clonotype showed up just once. The CDR3 reads CASSPRGGNPPYEQYF. The CDR3 DNA follows: TGTGCCAGCAGCCCCCGGGGGGGGAATCCTCCCTACGAGCAGTACTTC. The chain links TRBV7-3 to TRBJ2-7; 8 bases agree with TRBD2. Germline V CDR1 and CDR2: SGHTA, FQGTGA. There are 16 residues in the CDR3. V was clipped by 5 bases and J by 2 bases; unmatched bases: 11.

This clonotype has at least ten counts. This chain uses TRBV11-2 with TRBJ2-2; D possibly matches TRBD1 or TRBD2 (6 bases each). Germline V lookup: CDR1 SGHAT, CDR2 FQNNGV. The V gene lost 5 bases and the J gene lost 1 base, with 14 bases spanning the gap. This CDR3 spans 16 amino acids. The CDR3 reads CASSSPRGLNTGELFF. In nucleotides, the CDR3 is TGTGCCAGCAGCAGCCCCCGGGGGCTGAACACCGGGGAGCTGTTTTTT.

V gene TRBV20-1 combines with J gene TRBJ2-3; 8 bases map to TRBD1. The CDR3 runs 12 residues. V was clipped by 6 bases and J by 3 bases; unmatched bases: 2. Germline CDR1 is DFQATT and CDR2 is SNEGSKA (reference sequence). For the CDR3, the DNA is TGCAGTGCCAGACAGGGGACAGATACGCAGTATTTT. This sequence encodes CSARQGTDTQYF.

This clonotype was found a few times. The rearrangement uses TRBV10-3 and TRBJ2-2; TRBD1 matches 9 bases. The germline V gene has CDR1 ENHRY and CDR2 SYGVKD. V shed 9 bases and J 6 bases; nucleotides not matched to a gene: 8. CDR3 length equals 14 residues. The CDR3 loop reads CAMTPGQGSGELFF. The CDR3 nucleotides are TGTGCCATGACTCCGGGACAGGGATCCGGGGAGCTGTTTTTT.

The rearrangement joins TRBV24-1 to TRBJ2-1; D call uncertain. V was cut by 5 bases and J by 5 bases, with 3 bases left in between. The CDR3 consists of 11 residues. CDR1 is KGHDR and CDR2 is SFDVKD in the germline V gene. This CDR3 is CATSAHNEQFF. The CDR3 nucleotides are TGTGCCACCAGTGCACACAATGAGCAGTTCTTC.

This chain connects TRBV7-9 to TRBJ2-1, with TRBD2 identical over 8 bases. CDR3 length equals 13 residues. The trim removed 6 bases at V and 8 bases at J, leaving 6 bases unmatched. In germline, CDR1 is SEHNR, CDR2 FQNEAQ (reference sequence). CDR3 DNA: TGTGCCAGCAGGGCCTCTAGCGGGCATGAGCAGTTCTTC. It encodes CASRASSGHEQFF.

The chain carries TRBV5-1 and TRBJ2-2, with D maybe TRBD1 (6 bases). Trimming removed 7 bases from V and 4 bases from J, with 11 bases in between. Germline assignment: CDR1 SGHRS and CDR2 YFSETQ. The CDR3 runs 13 residues. The CDR3 is CASEGVGTGELFF. Written as DNA, the CDR3 is TGCGCCAGCGAGGGGGTTGGCACCGGGGAGCTGTTTTTT.

This clonotype occurred a few times. The CDR3 spells CSGFTGGADTEAFF. CDR3 DNA: TGCAGCGGTTTTACAGGGGGCGCGGACACTGAAGCTTTCTTT. This rearrangement joins TRBV29-1 to TRBJ1-1; 9 bases agree with TRBD1. The CDR3 has 14 residues. CDR1 and CDR2 from the germline V gene are SQVTM and ANQGSEA. The ends lost 7 bases at V and 3 bases at J; junction bases unmatched: 9.

CDR3 nucleotides: TGTGCCAGCAGCTCGCCGGGACAGGCCCAAGAGACCCAGTACTTC. Translation: CASSSPGQAQETQYF. The genes are TRBV5-4 and TRBJ2-5, with TRBD1 identical over 8 bases. The CDR3 runs to 15 residues. The V segment lost 3 bases and the J segment 1 base; nucleotides outside the gene matches: 5. CDR1 is SGHNT, CDR2 YYREEE, per germline (reference sequence).

There are a few counts of this clonotype. V is TRBV28 and J is TRBJ1-2; D not resolved. V was shortened by 6 bases and J by 5 bases, with 16 bases between the two germline ends. The germline V gene has CDR1 MDHEN and CDR2 SYDVKM. This CDR3 region has 14 residues. This CDR3 is CASSPGPEIYGYTF. DNA of the CDR3: TGTGCCAGCAGCCCGGGCCCCGAAATTTATGGCTACACCTTC.

This clonotype was seen only a few times. The rearrangement joins TRBV3-1 to TRBJ2-2, with D unresolved. The V gene's germline CDR1 is LGHDT and CDR2 YNNKEL (reference sequence). The V end lost 1 base, the J end lost 5 bases, and 5 bases lay between the germline ends. The CDR3 is 13 residues long. The CDR3 spells CASSQGWTGELFF. The CDR3 DNA follows: TGTGCCAGCAGCCAAGGGTGGACCGGGGAGCTGTTTTTT.

In this sample, this clonotype turned up a few times. The chain links TRBV29-1 to TRBJ1-1; no reliable D call. Trimming stripped 5 bases from V and 4 bases from J, with 8 bases between. This CDR3 spans 11 amino acids. The germline CDR1 and CDR2 sequences are SQVTM and ANQGSEA. The CDR3 here is CSVHRGTEAFF. The DNA of the CDR3 is TGCAGCGTTCACCGGGGCACTGAAGCTTTCTTT. Full variable domain (outside the CDR3, taken from reference TRBV29-1 and TRBJ1-1): SAVISQKPSRDICQRGTSLTIQCQVDSQVTMMFWYRQQPGQSLTLIATANQGSEATYESGFVIDKFPISRPNLTFSTLTVSNMSPEDSSIYLCSVHRGTEAFFGQGTRLTVV.

The V gene is TRBV24-1, the J gene TRBJ2-6; D may be TRBD2 (6 bases). This CDR3 is built from 14 residues. The V end lost 5 bases, the J end lost 11 bases, and 15 bases lay between the germline ends. Germline V gene sequence: CDR1 KGHDR, CDR2 SFDVKD. The CDR3 protein is CATSGDSVGHVLTF. The CDR3 coding sequence is TGTGCCACCAGTGGGGACTCTGTGGGACACGTCCTGACTTTC.